What follows describes a single TCR beta chain. The data are from a study of blood T cell repertoires in COVID-19. Study background: COVID-19 samples, acute and convalescent, were from the United States, Italy and Spain. Sources were T cells, B-cell-depleted T cells, or PBMCs; the material itself was cDNA or gDNA.

Followed longitudinally, the Seattle patients had been enrolled during active infection. As handled by the study authors: Reference gene primers were amplified, and this amplification served to estimate nucleated cell counts. Repertoires were generated with immunoSEQ multiplex PCR, while TCRdb's copy carries only in-frame clones and drops some. V and J calls and clone size are as listed in that table; D and trimming were resolved from the DNA. This table holds about 56,000 clones, approximately 89% found once. Per the germline V gene, CDR1 is SGHKS and CDR2 is YYEKEE (reference sequence). J lost 5 bases, V lost 3 bases, and 8 bases had no gene match. This CDR3 comprises 15 residues.

V usage is TRBV5-5 and J usage is TRBJ2-7; 10 bases fit TRBD1. Sequencing was done on a sample of peripheral blood. This TCR was sampled from a woman in her sixties or seventies with COVID-19, enrolled during active disease. CDR3 sequence reads: CASSSGQGVVNEQYF. The CDR3 DNA sequence: TGTGCCAGCAGCTCAGGACAGGGGGTGGTCAACGAGCAGTACTTC.